This TCR beta chain emerged from a study of blood T cell repertoires in COVID-19. The participants were between about 18 and 95 years old and came from roughly 25 US areas. Per the authors' pipeline: Amplifying reference gene primers gave estimates of nucleated cell counts. Sequencing used immunoSEQ multiplex PCR; TCRdb keeps in-frame clones, though not all of them. The DNA was the basis for D and trimming; V, J and clone size are from that table. There are about 430,000 clones in the sample; roughly nine tenths occur only once, and 1.1% lies in the top ten. Trimming left V 4 bases short and J 5 bases short, with 12 bases between. The CDR3 runs 13 residues. In germline, CDR1 is SGHRS, CDR2 YFSETQ.

This rearrangement joins TRBV5-1 to TRBJ2-5; D uncertain. The sample taken for sequencing was PBMCs or T cells enriched from blood (not recorded which). This TCR derives from a man aged 30 to 39 who had recovered from COVID-19. CDR3 protein: CASSPTPEETQYF. CDR3 nucleotides: TGCGCCAGCAGCCCGACTCCGGAGGAGACCCAGTACTTC.